The text below deals with one T cell receptor (beta chain). Its specificity is not known. This sample is drawn from a study of response to subunit inactivated influenza vaccine. The study's findings and limits: Authors suggested seasonal influenza vaccinations each recruit few new T cells.

The V gene's germline CDR1 is MNHEY and CDR2 SVGAGI. CDR3 size: 17 residues. The V gene lost 2 bases and the J gene lost 0 bases, with 15 bases spanning the gap. TCRdb ran MiXCR on the RT-PCR reads and lists one entry per CDR3 protein. The repertoire holds approximately 680,000 distinct CDR3 sequences, approximately 15% seen once, with 11% in the top ten. The V gene is TRBV6-5, the J gene TRBJ2-3; no firm D call. This receptor was obtained from a man in his forties or fifties who received an inactivated influenza vaccine. This specimen was PBMCs from blood, taken roughly 13 days after vaccination. CDR3 in DNA: TGTGCCAGCAGTTACGGTTACCCCAGCGCTAGCACAGATACGCAGTATTTT. This translates into CASSYGYPSASTDTQYF.